This T cell receptor (beta chain) was captured by sequencing in a study of T cell responses to AZD1222 COVID-19 vaccine. Across the study: Second-dose intervals near 4 or 12 weeks were combined.

Using immunoSEQ multiplex PCR, the repertoire was profiled, and TCRdb retains in-frame clones only, with some absent. Of 85,000 to 100,000 clones listed, approximately 91% were seen once; the top ten hold around 3.5%. CDR3 length: 16 residues. The clonotype comes from an adult in good health. Sample: peripheral blood, taken on day 0 of AZD1222 vaccination. The chain employs TRBV21-1 and TRBJ1-2; the table assigns TRBD1, which was not confirmed against the DNA. TRBV21-1 corresponds to a pseudogene. CDR3 in DNA: TGTGCCAGCAGCAAATGTGATGGACAGAGCAACTATGGCTACACCTTC. Protein sequence: CASSKCDGQSNYGYTF.